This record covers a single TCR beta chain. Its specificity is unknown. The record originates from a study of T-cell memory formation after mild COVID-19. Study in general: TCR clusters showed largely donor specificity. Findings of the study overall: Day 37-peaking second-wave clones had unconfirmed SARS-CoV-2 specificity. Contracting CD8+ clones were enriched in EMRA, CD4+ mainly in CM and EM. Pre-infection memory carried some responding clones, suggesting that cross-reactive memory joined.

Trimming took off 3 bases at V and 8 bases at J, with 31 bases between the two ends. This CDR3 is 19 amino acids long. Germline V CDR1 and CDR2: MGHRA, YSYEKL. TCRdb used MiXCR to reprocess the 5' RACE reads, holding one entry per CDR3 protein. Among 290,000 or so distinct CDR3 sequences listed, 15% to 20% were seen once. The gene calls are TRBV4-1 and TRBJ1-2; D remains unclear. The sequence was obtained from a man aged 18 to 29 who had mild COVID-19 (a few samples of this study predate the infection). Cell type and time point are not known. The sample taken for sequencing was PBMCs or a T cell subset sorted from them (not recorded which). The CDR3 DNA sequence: TGCGCCAGCAGCCACGCTGAAGGGCTTACCAGTAACTATGTATCGGGCTACACCTTC. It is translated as CASSHAEGLTSNYVSGYTF.